These 8 T cell receptor beta chains were sequenced from one sample in a study of blood T cell repertoires in COVID-19. TCRdb's copy holds only in-frame clones and misses some; the assay was immunoSEQ multiplex PCR. The data contain around 140,000 clones, 55% to 75% of them seen just once; the ten biggest clones take up 1.9%. The sample consisted of peripheral blood. All receptors derive from a woman aged 70-85 years with acute or convalescent COVID-19.

The chain employs TRBV6-1 and TRBJ2-4, with D perhaps matching TRBD2 (6 bases). Trimming took 3 bases from V and 4 from J, leaving 10 bases between them. Germline loops: CDR1 MNHNS, CDR2 SASEGT. The CDR3 covers 14 residues. The CDR3 region is CASSERAGKNIQYF. The CDR3 region has the DNA TGTGCCAGCAGTGAGCGGGCGGGAAAAAACATTCAGTACTTC.

Of note for this clone: Different DNA sequences within this sample yield the same CDR3. This CDR3 reads CASSLGAYGYTF. In nucleotides, the CDR3 is TGTGCCAGCAGTTTAGGGGCGTATGGCTACACCTTC. The chain employs TRBV12-3 or TRBV12-4 and TRBJ1-2; D gene uncertain. The CDR3 is 12 amino acids. V lost 1 base and J lost 5, with 5 bases in between.

The rearrangement uses TRBV4-1 and TRBJ2-7, with D possibly matching TRBD2 (7 bases). V was cut by 0 bases and J by 6 bases, with 12 bases left in between. Germline V gene sequence: CDR1 MGHRA, CDR2 YSYEKL. The CDR3 is 14 residues long. Written as DNA, the CDR3 is TGCGCCAGCAGCCAAGACGGGGGGCAGGGCGAGCAGTACTTC. Its protein product is CASSQDGGQGEQYF.

This rearrangement joins TRBV24-1 to TRBJ2-1, with 8 bases identical to TRBD2. V was pared by 5 bases and J by 4 bases, with 6 bases of the junction left unmatched. This CDR3 has 15 amino acids. Germline assignment: CDR1 KGHDR and CDR2 SFDVKD. The CDR3 sequence is CATSAPGTRYNEQFF. For the CDR3, the DNA is TGTGCCACCAGTGCCCCAGGGACTAGATACAATGAGCAGTTCTTC.

The V gene is TRBV7-2, the J gene TRBJ2-3; D gene unclear. The V gene lost 1 base and the J gene lost 5 bases, with 4 bases spanning the gap. Germline V CDR1 and CDR2: SGHTA, FQGNSA. This CDR3 region has 12 residues. The CDR3 coding sequence is TGTGCCAGCAGCTTAGGAGTAGATACGCAGTATTTT. Amino acid sequence: CASSLGVDTQYF.

This clone was found a few times. The chain has TRBV13 and TRBJ2-3; D perhaps matches TRBD1 (6 bases). The V and J ends lost 1 base and 1 base respectively, with 9 bases between them. The CDR3 is 15 residues long. Germline V gives CDR1 PRHDT, CDR2 FYEKMQ (reference sequence). CDR3 coding DNA: TGTGCCAGCAGCTTAGATCGGACAGGCACAGATACGCAGTATTTT. It codes for CASSLDRTGTDTQYF.

The gene calls are TRBV7-2 and TRBJ2-3; a possible D gene is TRBD2 (5 bases). The CDR3 runs 16 residues. Trimming cost V 5 bases and J 1 base, with 16 bases left between them. The V gene's germline CDR1 is SGHTA and CDR2 FQGNSA. The CDR3 sequence: CASSPPGRTGTDTQYF. The CDR3 nucleotides read TGTGCCAGCAGCCCTCCGGGGAGAACTGGCACAGATACGCAGTATTTT.

The chain employs TRBV15 and TRBJ1-6; no definite D call. The CDR3 is 17 amino acids. V dropped 1 base and J dropped 5 bases, with 15 bases sitting between them. Germline-derived CDR1 and CDR2 are LNHNV and YYDKDF (reference sequence). CDR3 sequence reads: CATSRAAGLTNNSPLHF. For the CDR3, the DNA is TGTGCCACCAGCAGAGCTGCAGGATTGACGAATAATTCACCCCTCCACTTT.